This TCR beta chain comes out of a study of blood T cell repertoires in COVID-19. Repertoires were generated with immunoSEQ multiplex PCR, while TCRdb's copy carries only in-frame clones and drops some. The sample consists of 150,000 to 200,000 clones, 75% to 85% of them appearing once. The J segment lost 4 bases and the V segment lost 6 bases, leaving 6 bases of the junction unmatched. Germline V gene sequence: CDR1 SNHLY, CDR2 FYNNEI. CDR3 length equals 15 residues. The origin of this receptor is a woman aged 50 to 65 with acute COVID-19. The source material was PBMCs or T cells enriched from blood (not recorded which). The chain has TRBV2 and TRBJ1-6; TRBD1 agrees at 7 bases. The CDR3 sequence: CASSRDSYYNSPLHF. As DNA, the CDR3 is TGTGCCAGCAGCCGGGACAGCTATTATAATTCACCCCTCCACTTT.